The 13 T cell receptor beta chains listed next were all sequenced from one sample in a study of T cells in women clearing cervical HPV infection. TCRdb keeps only in-frame clones here, not all; method: immunoSEQ multiplex PCR. This sample's table reports 22,000 or so clones. Sequenced: blood buffy coat. The receptors were gathered from a woman aged 18 to 75 with a cervical HPV16 infection that either progressed to CIN3+ or cleared (not recorded which).

Incomplete CDR3 DNA: TGTGCCAGCAGCGGGGACATGAGGAACACTGAA. Translation: CASSGDMRNTE. The CDR3 in its entirety is CASSGDMRNTEAFF. The chain joins TRBV2 to TRBJ1-1, with D possibly matching TRBD1 (6 bases). The read is 3 residues too short to cover the CDR3 end, so that end is filled in from the germline J gene. The V end was cut by 6 bases, the J end by 1 base, with 12 bases between. The CDR3 sequence is 14 residues long. Germline V gene data show CDR1 as SNHLY and CDR2 as FYNNEI.

In the case of this clone: The read halts 3 residues ahead of the CDR3 end, with the missing end drawn from the germline J gene. The chain uses TRBV20-1 and TRBJ1-1, with unresolved D. Germline CDR1 is DFQATT and CDR2 is SNEGSKA (reference sequence). This CDR3 is built from 13 residues. V lost 0 bases and J lost 7, with 12 bases in between. CDR3 DNA, as far as it was read: TGCAGTGCTAGAGATCTGGGCTCCCTTGAA. Protein product: CSARDLGSLE. The full CDR3 protein is CSARDLGSLEAFF.

Turning to this clone: The read ends 3 residues early relative to the CDR3; the germline J gene fills the gap. V usage is TRBV7-3 and J usage is TRBJ2-1; 11 positions match TRBD2. The trim removed 0 bases at V and 6 bases at J, leaving 4 bases unmatched. This CDR3 comprises 16 residues. Germline V CDR1 and CDR2: SGHTA, FQGTGA. The CDR3: CASSLTYGTSGNEQFF. The CDR3 bases that were read are TGTGCCAGCAGCTTAACGTATGGGACTAGCGGCAATGAG.

Measured by frequency, this clone is medium-sized. The sequenced fragment ends 3 residues before the CDR3 boundary, so the rest is inferred from the germline J gene. This sequence joins TRBV18 and TRBJ2-2; no definite D call. V was trimmed by 3 bases and J by 5 bases, leaving 4 bases between them. CDR1 and CDR2 from the germline V gene are KGHSH and LQKENI. The CDR3 has 12 residues. CDR3 bases read: TGTGCCAGCTCACCTCAGACCGGGGAG. It specifies CASSPQTGE. The CDR3 in its entirety is CASSPQTGELFF.

CDR3 DNA (partial): TGTGCCAGCAGCCCCGACAGGGGGGAACCCGCCTACGAG. Encoded protein: CASSPDRGEPAYE. The CDR3 reads in full as CASSPDRGEPAYEQYF. The chain has TRBV4-2 and TRBJ2-7, with 9 bases aligning to TRBD1. The sequence runs out 3 residues before the end of the CDR3; the remainder is reconstructed from the germline J gene. The ends lost 4 bases at V and 2 bases at J; junction bases unmatched: 9. Germline V gives CDR1 LGHNA, CDR2 YNFKEQ. This CDR3 is built from 16 residues.

Turning to this clone: With the read ending 3 residues before the CDR3 end, the germline J gene is used to fill in that end. The chain joins TRBV11-3 to TRBJ2-7; the D gene is possibly TRBD2 (5 bases). Germline V gene lookup returns CDR1 SGHNT and CDR2 YENEEA. The CDR3 consists of 11 residues. Trimming left V 2 bases short and J 6 bases short, with 5 bases between. CDR3 amino acids: CASSLRGEQYF. The CDR3 DNA, read in part, is TGTGCCAGCAGCTTACGGGGCGAG.

With respect to this clone: The read comes to an end 3 residues before the CDR3 does, leaving the germline J gene to fill in the end. The genes are TRBV11-3 and TRBJ2-5; 7 nucleotides match TRBD1. V gave up 5 bases and J gave up 0 bases; unmatched junction bases: 6. CDR3 length: 15 amino acids. Germline V gene lookup returns CDR1 SGHNT and CDR2 YENEEA. The chain's CDR3 is CASSPRDSYQETQYF. The sequenced CDR3 bases are TGTGCCAGCAGCCCTAGGGACAGCTACCAAGAGACC.

A word on this clone: The CDR3 extends 3 residues past the end of the read, so its final part is completed from the germline J gene. The chain links TRBV18 to TRBJ1-5; 7 bases agree with TRBD1. The V gene's germline CDR1 is KGHSH and CDR2 LQKENI. This CDR3 has 15 residues. The ends lost 1 base at V and 4 bases at J; junction bases unmatched: 4. The CDR3 loop is CASSPRVTGNQPQHF. The sequenced part of the CDR3 DNA is TGTGCCAGCTCACCACGGGTGACAGGGAATCAGCCC.

On this clone: The junction does not match germline at one end; this may be a read error. The CDR3 end lies 3 residues beyond the end of the read and is filled in from the germline J gene. The chain carries TRBV7-9 and TRBJ2-7; possibly TRBD1 for D (6 bases). The CDR3 length is 13 residues. Germline assignment: CDR1 SEHNR and CDR2 FQNEAQ (reference sequence). CDR3 DNA (partial): TGTACCAGCAGCTGGGGACAAGCCTACGAG. Amino acid sequence: CTSSWGQAYE. The full CDR3 reads CTSSWGQAYEQYF. The full variable domain, with the rest looked up from reference TRBV7-9 and TRBJ2-7, is DTGVSQNPRHKITKRGQNVTFRCDPISEHNRLYWYRQTLGQGPEFLTYFQNEAQLEKSRLLSDRFSAERPKGSFSTLEIQRTEQGDSAMYLCTSSWGQAYEQYFGPGTRLTVT.

As to this clone: From the germline J gene comes the end of the CDR3, since the read stops 3 residues before it. The rearrangement links TRBV12-3 or TRBV12-4 to TRBJ2-7; 8 positions agree with TRBD1. CDR3 length: 14 residues. The trim removed 1 base at V and 2 bases at J, leaving 1 base unmatched. This CDR3 reads CASSLGDRTYEQYF. The sequenced part of the CDR3 DNA is TGTGCCAGCAGTTTAGGGGACAGGACCTACGAG.

About this clone itself: The read ends 3 residues shy of where the CDR3 ends; the end is completed using the germline J gene. The gene calls are TRBV4-1 and TRBJ2-5, with TRBD1 as a possible D gene (6 bases). This CDR3 has 18 residues. Trimming took 1 base from V and 5 from J, leaving 23 bases between them. Germline loops: CDR1 MGHRA, CDR2 YSYEKL. Incomplete CDR3 DNA: TGCGCCAGCAGCCAAGGAGGTCTTGGAGTAGGGGGTTGGGAGACC. It encodes CASSQGGLGVGGWET. The entire CDR3 is CASSQGGLGVGGWETQYF.

As for this clone: The missing CDR3 end, 3 residues past where the read stops, is filled in from the germline J gene. V gene TRBV19 combines with J gene TRBJ2-4; the match to TRBD2 covers 7 bases. Per germline, CDR1 LNHDA and CDR2 SQIVND (reference sequence). There are 13 residues in the CDR3. The CDR3 DNA, read in part, is TGTGCCAGCGAGCGGGACGGACTCTATGGT. Translated, it gives CASERDGLYG. The full CDR3 sequence reads CASERDGLYGQYF.

Details on this clone: The read terminates 3 residues ahead of where the CDR3 ends, so the germline J gene completes it. The chain links TRBV30 to TRBJ2-1; D not certain. The CDR3 length is 12 residues. V gave up 4 bases and J gave up 9 bases, with 13 bases separating them. Germline V CDR1 and CDR2: GTSNPN, SVGIG (reference sequence). CDR3 amino acids: CAWTPRKGEQFF. The sequenced part of the CDR3 DNA is TGTGCCTGGACCCCCAGGAAAGGTGAG.